This T cell receptor (beta chain) was observed in a study of cytomegalovirus exposure and HLA in healthy donors (dated by TCRdb to the late 2010s). About the investigation overall: An earlier analysis of under 600 of the donors reported 250 to 350 Gb of sequence data and some 120 million unique TCR beta sequences from about 200 million T cells. The genetic ancestry cluster associated with self-reported Caucasian donors included around four fifths of the approximately 410 genotyped donors. Roughly 5 DR-DQ haplotypes were handled as single units for association and clustering, since linkage in the cohort was strong. HLA typing included class I and class II loci at four-digit resolution. The study profiled the T cell repertoires of hundreds of subjects by immunosequencing and related them to cytomegalovirus serostatus. Along with the roughly 700-subject first cohort, a separate validation cohort of over a hundred different subjects was used. A later genetic analysis used genome-wide SNP genotypes for about three fifths of the 666 donors, treating that subset as a discovery cohort. All discovery cohort repertoires had been generated on a single sequencing platform. The study aimed to test whether cataloging public T cell receptors could reveal signatures of past pathogen exposure. A later analysis re-examined previously published TCR beta repertoires from more than 650 donors and added high-resolution HLA genotyping to investigate patterns of TCR occurrence. An early release covering more than 500 HLA-typed donors comprised about 290 gigabases of sequencing data and 85 million to 100 million unique TCR sequences. High-throughput TCR immunosequencing, statistical association of individual TCRs with disease status, and machine learning were combined to predict cytomegalovirus infection status. Donor age, sex, ethnicity and CMV serostatus were compiled together with the repertoire data. Among several hundred genotyped donors of the cohort, an average of around 220,000 unique TCR beta nucleotide sequences was sequenced per donor, of which 15% to 20% were non-productive. In an earlier analysis of 587 of the donors, high-throughput TCR beta sequencing was used to judge whether each TCR beta V gene segment behaved as functional or pseudogenic. The later analysis used no new phenotypic data to find candidate immune exposures, relying instead on TCR beta sequences and their occurrence across donors. Typing coverage varied by locus: about 620-630 donors for A, B, C, DRB1 and DQB1; approximately 520 for DQA1; around 570 for DPA1; roughly 450 for DPB1. The paper's findings and limits, for the study overall: Assigning TCR associations to individual alleles was difficult when HLA alleles, especially DR and DQ, strongly co-occurred. According to a later analysis, most CMV-associated TCR beta chains appeared to be HLA-restricted, and the HLA associations seemed to be driven largely by CMV exposure. Roughly uniform sequencing depth across donors was assumed in presence/absence analyses, although this assumption may not hold. In a later analysis, the rate of TCR association differed among HLA loci, with DRB1 alleles having the most associated TCRs and HLA-C alleles having the fewest. The authors suggested that the approach could potentially be generalized to other disease states and immunological phenotypes. A later genetic analysis associated a missense DCLRE1C variant with V-gene and J-gene trimming of TCR beta chains, and an independent cohort replicated the association. While some public TCRs were present in many individuals, most TCR sequences turned up only very rarely across donors. The study listed 150 to 200 TCR beta chains as associated with cytomegalovirus. Specific HLA alleles were associated with 15,000 to 20,000 TCR beta sequences at a false discovery rate of 0.05 in a later analysis. The sequencing pipeline was judged likely to have produced a cluster of highly shared sequence variants as a technical artifact. In this cohort, only TCR beta chains were sequenced, and detectable features were limited by the absence of alpha or paired-chain data. The classifier was reported to diagnose cytomegalovirus status with high specificity and sensitivity in both the original and validation cohorts. Several of the top co-occurrence clusters appeared to be linked to parvovirus B19, influenza, CMV and Epstein-Barr virus, according to a later analysis. In vitro tests confirmed that a few of the cytomegalovirus-associated TCR beta chains recognize cytomegalovirus antigens. Because counts were too low, about 18 rarely observed V segments, including chromosome 9 orphons, were excluded from the earlier analysis of some 540 of the donors. A later genetic analysis reported fewer N-insertions in productive TCRs among donors in an Asian-associated ancestry cluster than the approximately 700-donor mean. A further reported finding was that TCR beta sequences accurately predicted the HLA-A and HLA-B alleles for most subjects in the first cohort. The only immune exposure information available for the cohort was CMV serostatus. Because some donors lacked HLA typing at each locus, the association tests relied only on the typed subset. In a later analysis, HLA-associated TCR beta chains showed more clonal expansion and lower generation probabilities than non-associated chains that were equally common. Linkage disequilibrium might explain the correlated functional status among segregating V segments, but an unknown experimental factor could not be ruled out. Broadly in line with IMGT annotations, most TCR beta V segments showed up in productive rearrangements about 90% or about 30% of the time in an earlier analysis of a few hundred of the donors. Because the 87-base-pair reads could not distinguish some IMGT-functional V segments, including TRBV6-2 and TRBV6-3, those segments were excluded.

The cohort was made up of approximately 670 healthy bone marrow donors. At the time of sampling, every cohort member was nominally healthy, though immune exposures that went unrecorded were likely present. The donor tested CMV seronegative and was one of the 352 seronegative cohort members. Every donor gave a peripheral blood sample, and the peripheral blood mononuclear cells from that sample were used for TCR beta sequencing. The Qiagen DNeasy Blood Extraction Kit was used to extract genomic DNA from the blood cell samples. Libraries were made using the immunoSEQ multiplex PCR assay. The multiplex PCR relied on a mix of 60 forward primers for TCR Vbeta segments and 13 reverse primers for TCR Jbeta segments. Amplification of the CDR3 region of rearranged TCR beta genes was performed with a multiplex PCR assay on genomic DNA. The Illumina HiSeq System was used to sequence the amplified TCR beta libraries as 87-base-pair reads. As for the original processing: In a later analysis, 80 million or so unique TCR beta chains were counted across the 650 to 750 repertoires, and roughly 11 million of these chains were shared by at least two donors. To remove PCR and sequencing errors, raw reads were error-corrected and collapsed into unique sequences using a nearest-neighbor algorithm that merged closely related sequences. V, D and J gene segments were assigned by aligning CDR3 sequences to IMGT reference sequences. Each retained sequence needed at least a six-nucleotide match to both a V gene segment and a J gene segment. A rearrangement counted as productive if the CDR3 had no stop codons and remained in frame with V and J, and every other rearrangement counted as non-productive. Following IMGT convention, CDR3 was defined as the stretch from the second conserved V-encoded cysteine to the conserved J-encoded phenylalanine. The earlier analysis of approximately 590 of the donors excluded any sequence lacking an unambiguous match to a single V gene segment. In an earlier analysis of more than 500 of the donors, a V segment was called functional when productive rearrangements were above 56.7%, and segregating when the standard deviation between donors exceeded 5%. A statistical classification framework was built for diagnosing cytomegalovirus status from the catalog of TCR beta chain sequences. A later analysis assigned V and J genes by comparing TCR nucleotide sequences with IMGT/GENE-DB human TR gene sequences. Using the TCRdist pipeline, a later analysis assigned CDR3 sequences along with most-parsimonious VDJ recombination scenarios. In a later analysis, every TCR beta chain was defined by the combination of its CDR3 amino acid sequence and its V-gene family, and reads without a unique V-gene family were dropped. To address suspected cross-contamination and a sequencing artifact, a later analysis removed some 620 highly shared, low-generation-probability nucleotide sequences. In a later analysis, a clonal expansion index was calculated for each public chain from normalized within-repertoire ranks of inferred template counts. In a later analysis, generation probabilities were computed using a VDJ recombination model fitted to out-of-frame rearrangements, and the results were checked against IGoR. Hypergeometric tests were used in a later analysis to score TCR-TCR, TCR-HLA and TCR-CMV co-occurrence, with a repertoire-size bias correction applied to the TCR pairs. In a later analysis, false discovery rates were estimated by permuting HLA or CMV assignments 20 times. A later analysis grouped co-occurring TCRs with DBSCAN, adding TCRdist sequence similarity when clustering within HLA-allele-positive subsets. For co-occurrence clustering, repertoires with fewer than 30,000 or more than 120,000 public chains were excluded, along with a handful of repertoires with anomalous nucleotide sharing. The clones in this table, taken by TCRdb from immuneACCESS, are in-frame only. Not every clone is retained; where verified, under half of the shortfall comes from an unresolved V gene, and the cause of the rest is unknown. Clonal size and the V and J genes are those of that table, whereas D and trimming came from the DNA. The table for this sample lists some 150,000 clones; over 60% of them were counted only once. 2.8% of the sample comes from the top ten.

From a lookup of the germline V gene, CDR1 and CDR2 are SGDLS and YYNGEE. Including the terminal cysteine and phenylalanine, the CDR3 comprises 15 residues. Just the 45-base CDR3 DNA is kept, in frame starting at base 1. At the junction V is shortened by 1 base and J by 1 base; bases outside the gene matches: 3. Regarding this clone: Its recognized antigen is unknown. No quality values exist for individual bases; no much larger clone is one base distant.

Recombination joined TRBV9 with TRBJ2-3; TRBD1 fits 7 bases in the junction. The specimen was PBMCs. The source of this sequence is a woman aged 25 to 39 in good health and CMV-seronegative. The CDR3 is CASSVSQGGTDTQYF. Read as DNA, the sequence is TGTGCCAGCAGCGTAAGTCAGGGGGGCACAGATACGCAGTATTTT.